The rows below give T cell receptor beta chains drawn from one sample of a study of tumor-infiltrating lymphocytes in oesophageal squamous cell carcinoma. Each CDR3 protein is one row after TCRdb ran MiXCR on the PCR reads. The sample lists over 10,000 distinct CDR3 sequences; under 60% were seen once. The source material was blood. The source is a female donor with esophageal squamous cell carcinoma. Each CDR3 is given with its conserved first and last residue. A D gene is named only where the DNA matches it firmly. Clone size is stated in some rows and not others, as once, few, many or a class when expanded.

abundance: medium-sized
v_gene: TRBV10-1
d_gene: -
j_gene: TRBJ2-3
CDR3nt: TGCGCCAGCAGTGTCCGGAGTATGGATACGCAGTATTTT
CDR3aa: CASSVRSMDTQYF

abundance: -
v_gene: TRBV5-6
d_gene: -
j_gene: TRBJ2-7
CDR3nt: TGTGCCAGCAGCCCCGGGACCTACGAGCAGTACTTC
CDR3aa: CASSPGTYEQYF

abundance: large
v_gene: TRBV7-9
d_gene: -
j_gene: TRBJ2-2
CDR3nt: TGTGCCAGCAGCTCCCAGGGGTCCGGGGAGCTGTTTTTT
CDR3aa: CASSSQGSGELFF

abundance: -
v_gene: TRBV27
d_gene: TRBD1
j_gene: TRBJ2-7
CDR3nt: TGTGCCAGCAGTCCCCGGACAGGGGTAGGTGGTGAGCAGTACTTC
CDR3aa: CASSPRTGVGGEQYF

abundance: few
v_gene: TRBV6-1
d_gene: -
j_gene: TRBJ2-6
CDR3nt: TGTGCCAGCAGGGGTCAATCTTCTGGGGCCAACGTCCTGACTTTC
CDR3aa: CASRGQSSGANVLTF

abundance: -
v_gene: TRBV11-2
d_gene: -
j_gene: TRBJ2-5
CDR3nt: TGTGCCAGCAGCCTACTGATCCAAGAGACCCAGTACTTC
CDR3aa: CASSLLIQETQYF

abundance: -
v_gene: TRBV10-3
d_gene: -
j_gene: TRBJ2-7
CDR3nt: TGTGCCATCAGCAAAACACAGAGCTCCTACGAGCAGTACTTC
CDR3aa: CAISKTQSSYEQYF

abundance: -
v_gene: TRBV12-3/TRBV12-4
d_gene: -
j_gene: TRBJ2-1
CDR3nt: TGTGCCAGCAGTTTAAAGGGTGGGGCCTCCAATGAGCAGTTCTTC
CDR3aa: CASSLKGGASNEQFF

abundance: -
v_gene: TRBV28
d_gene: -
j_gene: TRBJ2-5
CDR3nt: TGTGCCAGCCCAAAACCCGGGGGCCTCATGGATGAGCAGTACTTC
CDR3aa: CASPKPGGLMDEQYF

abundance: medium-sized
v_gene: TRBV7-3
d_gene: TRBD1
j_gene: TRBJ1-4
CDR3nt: TGTGCCAGCAGTTTGAGACAGGGAAGGGATGAAAAACTGTTTTTT
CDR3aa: CASSLRQGRDEKLFF

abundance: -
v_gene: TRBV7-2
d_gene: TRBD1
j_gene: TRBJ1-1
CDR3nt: TGTGCCAGCAGCCCAGGGACAGGCCTGGGGAACACTGAAGCTTTCTTT
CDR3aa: CASSPGTGLGNTEAFF

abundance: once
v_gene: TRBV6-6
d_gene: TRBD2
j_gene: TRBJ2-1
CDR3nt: TGTGCCAGCAGTTACTCGAGGGGGGCGGGAGGGATCCACAATGAGCAGTTCTTC
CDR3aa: CASSYSRGAGGIHNEQFF

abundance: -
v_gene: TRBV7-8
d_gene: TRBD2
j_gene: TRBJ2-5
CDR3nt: TGTGCCAGCAGCTTTGTGGCCGGGACTAGCGGGAGCTATGAGCAGTACTTC
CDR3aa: CASSFVAGTSGSYEQYF

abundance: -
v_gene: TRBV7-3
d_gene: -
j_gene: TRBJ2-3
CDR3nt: TGTGCCAGCAGCCCAACGGGGGCGGTACAAGAGACCCAGTATTTT
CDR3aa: CASSPTGAVQETQYF

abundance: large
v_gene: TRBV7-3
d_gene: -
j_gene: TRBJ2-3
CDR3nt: TGTGCCAGCAGCTCCTACGGGGATACGCAGTATTTT
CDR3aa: CASSSYGDTQYF

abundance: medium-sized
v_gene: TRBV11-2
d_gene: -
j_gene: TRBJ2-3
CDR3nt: TGTGCCAGCAGCCAATACACAGGGTTGGCAGATACGCAGTATTTT
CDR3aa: CASSQYTGLADTQYF

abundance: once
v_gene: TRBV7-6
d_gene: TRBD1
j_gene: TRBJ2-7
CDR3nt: TGTGCCAGCAGCTTAGTTACCGGGACAGGGATCCCCTACGAGCAGTACTTC
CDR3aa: CASSLVTGTGIPYEQYF

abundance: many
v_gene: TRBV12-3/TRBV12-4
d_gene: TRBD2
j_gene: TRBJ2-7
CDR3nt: TGTGCCAGCAGTTTACTAGCGGGGGGCAATGAGCAGTACTTC
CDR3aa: CASSLLAGGNEQYF

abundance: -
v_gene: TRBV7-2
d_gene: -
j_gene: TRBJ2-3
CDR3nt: TGTGCCAGCAGCCCGTTACCCAGCACAGATACGCAGTATTTT
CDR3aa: CASSPLPSTDTQYF

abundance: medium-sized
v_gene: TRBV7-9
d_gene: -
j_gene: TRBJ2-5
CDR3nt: TGTGCCAGCAGCTTAGTTTTGGGGTACCAAGAGACCCAGTACTTC
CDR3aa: CASSLVLGYQETQYF

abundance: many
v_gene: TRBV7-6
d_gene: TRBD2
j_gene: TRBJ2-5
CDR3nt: TGTGCCAGCAGTAGTGGGGGGGGAGAGACCCAGTACTTC
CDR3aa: CASSSGGGETQYF

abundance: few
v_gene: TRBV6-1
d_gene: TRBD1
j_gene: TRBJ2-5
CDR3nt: TGTGCCAGCAGACCGGGACAGAATCAAGAGACCCAGTACTTC
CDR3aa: CASRPGQNQETQYF